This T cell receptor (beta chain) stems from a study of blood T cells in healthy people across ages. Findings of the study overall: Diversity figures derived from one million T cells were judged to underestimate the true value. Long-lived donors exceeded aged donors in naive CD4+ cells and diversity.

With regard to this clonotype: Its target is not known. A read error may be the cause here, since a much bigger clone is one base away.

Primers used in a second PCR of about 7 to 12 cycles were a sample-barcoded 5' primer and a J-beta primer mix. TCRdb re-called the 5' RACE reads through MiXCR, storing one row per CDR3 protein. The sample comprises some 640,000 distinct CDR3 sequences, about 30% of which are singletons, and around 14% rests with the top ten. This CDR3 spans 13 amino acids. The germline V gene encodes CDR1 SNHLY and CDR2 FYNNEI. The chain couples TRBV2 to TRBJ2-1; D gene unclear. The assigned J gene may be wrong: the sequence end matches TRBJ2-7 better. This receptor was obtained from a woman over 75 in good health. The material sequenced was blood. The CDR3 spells CASTWSRYNEQYF. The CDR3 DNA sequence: TGTGCCAGCACCTGGTCCCGATACAATGAGCAGTACTTC.